This T cell receptor beta chain was sequenced in a study of regulatory T cells in long-lasting Graves disease. Assembly of TCR beta libraries relied on iRepertoire HTBI primers together with Arm-PCR of CDR3 regions. Per the original methods: In the combined samples, some 59 TRBV and some 15 TRBJ segments were identified. Each CDR3 protein is one row after TCRdb ran MiXCR on the multiplex PCR reads. These V and J calls rely on TCRdb rather than the paper's analysis. The sample yields around 400,000 distinct CDR3 sequences, about 11% seen once. This clonotype came up a few times. Time point reported: newly diagnosed GD, antithyroid drugs for less than 3 months. RNA from PBMCs was the source of the TCR library. EDTA tubes received approximately 10 milliliters of drawn peripheral blood. These data were likewise used in another study, on T cells in Graves' hyperthyroidism and ophthalmopathy. This second report adds: Also found in blood were most expanded thyroid clonotypes above 0.001.

The sample was peripheral blood mononuclear cells (PBMCs), taken at new diagnosis, from a patient treated with antithyroid drugs. This sequence originates from a young woman with Graves disease.

In DNA, the CDR3 is TGCGCCAGCAGCCACGGACTAGCGGTCCCCGGGGATGAGCAGTTCTTC. Translation gives CASSHGLAVPGDEQFF. The rearrangement uses TRBV4-3 and TRBJ2-1, with 10 bases that match TRBD2. Germline lookup yields CDR1 LGHNA and CDR2 YSLEER. The CDR3 has 16 amino acids. V shed 3 bases, J shed 8 bases, and the junction held 10 bases outside the gene matches.